This T cell receptor (beta chain) was captured in a study of OX40 agonist ivuxolimab in advanced cancers. Produced via immunoSEQ multiplex PCR; TCRdb's table is partial and in-frame only. The sample lists about 65,000 clones; around 90% were seen once. Per germline, CDR1 MGHRA and CDR2 YSYEKL. This CDR3 is built from 14 residues. Trimming shortened V by 5 bases and J by 0 bases, and 11 bases separated the two germline ends. This receptor was obtained from an adult with an advanced solid tumor such as melanoma, head and neck, liver or kidney cancer. This chain links TRBV4-1 with TRBJ2-7; D gene ambiguous. Sequencing used CD4+ or CD8+ T cells sorted from blood, obtained in a trial of the OX40 agonist ivuxolimab. CDR3 amino acids: CASSAPTSSYEQYF. CDR3 DNA: TGCGCCAGCAGCGCCCCTACGAGCTCCTACGAGCAGTACTTC.